The next 10 T cell receptor beta chains were all read from a single sample in a study of CD8 T cells in ankylosing spondylitis. Using its own MiXCR run on the 5' RACE reads, TCRdb lists one record per CDR3 protein. The top ten hold almost 3% of the sample, which has around 130,000 distinct CDR3 sequences, approximately 15% seen once. Sequenced input: blood, either unsorted or a sorted T cell fraction (not recorded which). The receptors originated from a female donor with ankylosing spondylitis or in good health (not recorded which).

This clonotype was seen only a few times. The chain joins TRBV28 to TRBJ2-3; the match to TRBD2 covers 8 bases. The germline CDR1 and CDR2 sequences are MDHEN and SYDVKM. Losses at the gene ends were 4 bases for V and 1 base for J; bases not matched to a gene: 7. The CDR3 is 16 residues long. CDR3: CASSSLAGSGTDTQYF. The CDR3 nucleotides read TGTGCCAGCAGTTCCTTAGCGGGAAGCGGCACAGATACGCAGTATTTT.

This clonotype has just a few counts. This sequence joins TRBV20-1 and TRBJ2-4; maybe TRBD2 (6 bases). This CDR3 contains 12 residues. Germline V gives CDR1 DFQATT, CDR2 SNEGSKA (reference sequence). V lost 3 bases and J lost 15, with 18 bases in between. The CDR3 reads CSASKVEGRGYF. CDR3 coding DNA: TGCAGTGCTAGTAAGGTGGAGGGTAGAGGGTACTTC.

This clonotype was counted at least ten times. The chain carries TRBV20-1 and TRBJ2-7; no reliable D call. V was pared by 5 bases and J by 6 bases, with 20 bases between. Germline CDR1 DFQATT, CDR2 SNEGSKA (reference sequence). The CDR3 totals 14 residues. The CDR3 DNA reads as TGCAGTGCTCCCGATCATGTGAGGCCAGGCGAGCAGTACTTC. Translating gives CSAPDHVRPGEQYF.

The V and J genes are TRBV9 and TRBJ2-5; D perhaps matches TRBD1 (6 bases). The CDR3 is 14 residues long. Germline values: CDR1 SGDLS, CDR2 YYNGEE. V lost 0 bases to trimming and J lost 5 bases, with 11 bases between them. CDR3 loop: CASSVGAGEETQYF. The CDR3 DNA reads as TGTGCCAGCAGCGTAGGGGCAGGGGAGGAGACCCAGTACTTC.

Written as DNA, the CDR3 is TGTGCCAGCAGCGACCACAGGATGGGCACAGATACGCAGTATTTT. Its translation: CASSDHRMGTDTQYF. This chain connects TRBV7-9 to TRBJ2-3; a possible D gene is TRBD1 (5 bases). V lost 5 bases, J lost 1 base, and 13 bases lay in between. CDR3 length: 15 amino acids. Germline lookup yields CDR1 SEHNR and CDR2 FQNEAQ (reference sequence).

In this sample, this clonotype turned up many times. J is TRBJ2-1 and V is TRBV20-1; D is unresolved. Deletions cut 6 bases from V and 10 bases from J, with 10 bases between. Germline CDR1 and CDR2: DFQATT and SNEGSKA (reference sequence). CDR3 length: 10 residues. The CDR3 nucleotides read TGCAGTGCCAGGCACGGAGAGCAGTTCTTC. Residues: CSARHGEQFF.

This clonotype was seen once. This is likely a read error, given that the CDR3 carries no conserved phenylalanine or tryptophan at its end. The gene calls are TRBV20-1 and TRBJ2-5; 8 nucleotides agree with TRBD2. Germline trimming cut 7 bases from V and 8 bases from J; bases unmatched to any gene: 12. Looked up from germline, CDR1 is DFQATT and CDR2 is SNEGSKA (reference sequence). The length of the CDR3 is 13 residues. Written as DNA, the CDR3 is TGCAGTGTGGGCCTCTCCGGGGGGGCCACCCAGTACCTC. It codes for CSVGLSGGATQYL.

This rearrangement joins TRBV25-1 to TRBJ2-4; D gene unclear. Trimming removed 8 bases from V and 8 bases from J, with 7 bases in between. Germline V gene data show CDR1 as MGHDK and CDR2 as SYGVNS. The CDR3 contains 10 residues. CDR3 in DNA: TGTGCCAGCGATCTCTACATTCAGTACTTC. It codes for CASDLYIQYF.

This clonotype was seen many times. The chain is built from TRBV12-3 or TRBV12-4 and TRBJ2-3; unclear D gene. There are 18 residues in the CDR3. With 7 bases removed from V and 0 bases from J, the gap between germline ends came to 23 bases. This chain's CDR3 is CASKGRHDRNTSTDTQYF. DNA of the CDR3: TGTGCCAGCAAGGGAAGGCACGATCGAAATACTAGCACAGATACGCAGTATTTT.

This clonotype was detected ten times or more. The CDR3 is CASSQSEYRGHIQYF. In nucleotides, the CDR3 is TGTGCCAGCAGCCAATCAGAATACAGGGGACACATTCAGTACTTC. V is TRBV5-5 and J is TRBJ2-4, with 7 bases lining up with TRBD1. The CDR3 contains 15 residues. The V segment lost 4 bases and the J segment 8 bases; nucleotides outside the gene matches: 12. Looked up from germline, CDR1 is SGHKS and CDR2 is YYEKEE (reference sequence).